One and the same sample provided the 19 T cell receptor beta chains below, sequenced in a study of blood T cell repertoires in COVID-19. Assay: immunoSEQ multiplex PCR; the TCRdb copy retains only in-frame clones and omits some. The profile shows 200,000 to 250,000 clones, 65% to 85% of them singletons. Input material: peripheral blood. The receptors were sampled from a human donor in a cohort sampled during active COVID-19.

The rearrangement uses TRBV5-1 and TRBJ2-5, with D tentatively TRBD2 (5 bases). Germline-derived CDR1 and CDR2 are SGHRS and YFSETQ. Trimming took 0 bases from V and 5 from J, leaving 17 bases between them. This CDR3 comprises 16 residues. The CDR3 DNA sequence: TGCGCCAGCAGCTTGGTGCGGGCTCGGCTGGGGGAGACCCAGTACTTC. Its protein is CASSLVRARLGETQYF.

This chain uses TRBV18 with TRBJ1-2, with a tentative D call TRBD1 (5 bases). Between the trimmed V and J ends, which lost 5 bases and 7 bases, there was a span of 17 bases. Germline V gene data show CDR1 as KGHSH and CDR2 as LQKENI. The CDR3 runs 14 residues. In nucleotides, the CDR3 is TGTGCCAGCTCAGTCACCCCTCGGGGGTCTGGCTACACCTTC. It translates to CASSVTPRGSGYTF. The variable domain in full, completed from reference TRBV18 and TRBJ1-2, reads NAGVMQNPRHLVRRRGQEARLRCSPMKGHSHVYWYRQLPEEGLKFMVYLQKENIIDESGMPKERFSAEFPKEGPSILRIQQVVRGDSAAYFCASSVTPRGSGYTFGSGTRLTVV.

This chain links TRBV5-4 with TRBJ2-7; the match to TRBD2 covers 7 bases. CDR1 is SGHNT, CDR2 YYREEE, per germline (reference sequence). Germline trimming cut 0 bases from V and 1 base from J; bases unmatched to any gene: 4. This CDR3 has 15 amino acids. CDR3 sequence reads: CASSLGGTTSYEQYF. The CDR3 DNA is TGTGCCAGCAGCTTGGGCGGGACTACTTCCTACGAGCAGTACTTC.

The chain recombines TRBV3-1 (or the pseudogene TRBV3-2) with TRBJ1-3; 8 bases match TRBD1. The CDR3 runs 16 residues. Trimming at V came to 4 bases and at J to 3 bases, leaving 8 bases not matched to a gene. Germline V CDR1 and CDR2: LGHDT, YNNKEL (reference sequence). The CDR3 nucleotides are TGTGCCAGCAGCCGTGGGACAGGCGGCTTTGGAAACACCATATATTTT. This encodes CASSRGTGGFGNTIYF.

This chain joins TRBV7-2 and TRBJ1-5; the D is unclear. The ends were cut back, 2 bases at V and 2 bases at J, with 10 bases in the middle. The CDR3 is 15 residues long. CDR1 is SGHTA and CDR2 is FQGNSA in the germline V gene. The DNA of the CDR3 is TGTGCCAGCAGCTTAACACCGGCGGGCAATCAGCCCCAGCATTTT. It is translated as CASSLTPAGNQPQHF.

The V call is TRBV5-1, the J call TRBJ1-1; the D gene is possibly TRBD1 (6 bases). CDR1 and CDR2 from the germline V gene are SGHRS and YFSETQ. This CDR3 has 14 amino acids. Trimming removed 1 base from V and 7 bases from J, with 14 bases in between. The CDR3 DNA sequence: TGCGCCAGCAGCTTGCAAACCGGGACACTTGAAGCTTTCTTT. This codes for CASSLQTGTLEAFF.

The J gene is TRBJ2-7, the V gene TRBV7-6; 8 bases agree with TRBD1. With 1 base clipped from V and 5 bases from J, the junction kept 4 bases outside the gene matches. Germline-derived CDR1 and CDR2 are SGHVS and FNYEAQ. This CDR3 is built from 14 residues. The CDR3 nucleotides read TGTGCCAGCAGCTTAGATCAGGGGGCAGACGAGCAGTACTTC. This sequence encodes CASSLDQGADEQYF.

This clone appeared many times. The V gene is TRBV6-4, the J gene TRBJ2-3, with TRBD2 matching 7 bases. The V gene end was trimmed by 5 bases and the J gene end by 0 bases; junction bases not matched to a gene: 2. CDR3 size: 14 residues. The germline V gene has CDR1 MRHNA and CDR2 SNTAGT. CDR3 DNA sequence: TGTGCCAGCAGTCGGCGGGGGAGCACAGATACGCAGTATTTT. Translated: CASSRRGSTDTQYF.

The chain couples TRBV28 to TRBJ2-7; 10 nucleotides agree with TRBD1. The CDR3 loop spans 15 amino acids. Trimming cost V 4 bases and J 0 bases; bases outside gene matches: 3. Germline V gene data show CDR1 as MDHEN and CDR2 as SYDVKM. The CDR3 DNA reads as TGTGCCAGCAGTTCGACAGGGGGCCTCTCCTACGAGCAGTACTTC. This gives the protein CASSSTGGLSYEQYF.

The chain joins TRBV4-1 to TRBJ1-1; 12 bases map to TRBD1. The CDR3 contains 16 residues. V was clipped by 5 bases and J by 11 bases; unmatched bases: 15. Germline CDR1 is MGHRA and CDR2 is YSYEKL. This chain's CDR3 is CASSRYPGQGAGWAFF. The CDR3 DNA reads TGCGCCAGCAGCAGATATCCGGGACAGGGGGCCGGGTGGGCTTTCTTT.

This chain links TRBV7-6 with TRBJ2-1, with 7 positions matching TRBD1. This CDR3 spans 16 amino acids. The V and J ends lost 5 bases and 5 bases, in that order; junction bases with no gene match: 12. From germline, CDR1 is SGHVS and CDR2 FNYEAQ. The CDR3 DNA is TGTGCCAGCAGCCCGATAGGACAGGTTGGGCACAATGAGCAGTTCTTC. Translation gives CASSPIGQVGHNEQFF.

The chain carries TRBV18 and TRBJ2-1; TRBD2 agrees at 8 bases. The CDR3 is 16 residues long. With V trimmed by 2 bases and J by 2 bases, 5 bases remained unmatched. The germline gives CDR1 KGHSH, CDR2 LQKENI. DNA of the CDR3: TGTGCCAGCTCACCATTGAATAGCGGGGCCTACAATGAGCAGTTCTTC. Translation: CASSPLNSGAYNEQFF.

The rearrangement links TRBV3-1 (or the pseudogene TRBV3-2) to TRBJ2-7; 12 bases agree with TRBD2. The CDR3 extends over 15 amino acids. Germline V gives CDR1 LGHDT, CDR2 YNNKEL (reference sequence). The V and J ends lost 1 base and 4 bases, in that order; junction bases with no gene match: 2. This CDR3 reads CASSQGTSGTYEQYF. The CDR3 DNA reads TGTGCCAGCAGCCAAGGGACTAGCGGGACTTACGAGCAGTACTTC.

The rearrangement joins TRBV28 to TRBJ1-3; D possibly corresponds to TRBD1 (5 bases). CDR1 MDHEN and CDR2 SYDVKM come from the germline V gene. Trimming took off 8 bases at V and 4 bases at J, with 15 bases between the two ends. The CDR3 loop spans 14 amino acids. CDR3 protein: CASPAGGGGNTIYF. In nucleotides, the CDR3 is TGTGCCAGCCCCGCGGGGGGAGGAGGAAACACCATATATTTT.

The genes are TRBV5-5 and TRBJ2-3; 9 bases match TRBD1. V was clipped by 4 bases and J by 6 bases; unmatched bases: 6. The germline V gene encodes CDR1 SGHKS and CDR2 YYEKEE (reference sequence). There are 14 residues in the CDR3. The CDR3 region has the DNA TGTGCCAGCAGCATTGACAGGGGGAGGGATACGCAGTATTTT. Its translation: CASSIDRGRDTQYF.

The genes are TRBV19 and TRBJ2-3; TRBD2 agrees at 12 bases. The junction had 7 bases not matched to a gene; V was cut back by 3 bases and J by 3 bases. The CDR3 spans 17 residues. Germline CDR1 is LNHDA and CDR2 is SQIVND (reference sequence). CDR3 sequence: CASSISTGLAGTDTQYF. CDR3 DNA: TGTGCCAGTAGTATTTCAACAGGACTAGCGGGAACAGATACGCAGTATTTT.

The J gene is TRBJ1-1, the V gene TRBV6-5, with 11 bases lining up with TRBD1. Unmatched junction bases numbered 3, after V lost 6 bases and J lost 0 bases. This CDR3 spans 15 amino acids. The germline CDR1 and CDR2 sequences are MNHEY and SVGAGI. The CDR3 DNA follows: TGTGCCAGCAGAGGACAGGGGGCAGTGAACACTGAAGCTTTCTTT. This sequence encodes CASRGQGAVNTEAFF.

The genes are TRBV4-1 and TRBJ2-7; possible D gene TRBD2, 6 bases. Germline CDR1 reads MGHRA; CDR2 reads YSYEKL. CDR3 length equals 13 residues. V lost 5 bases, J lost 7 bases, and 15 bases lay in between. The CDR3 DNA reads as TGCGCCAGCAGCTCACAGGAGGGCCGTGAGCAGTACTTC. Its protein product is CASSSQEGREQYF.

This sequence joins TRBV28 and TRBJ2-7, with 9 positions matching TRBD1. The CDR3 runs 16 residues. The trim removed 3 bases at V and 4 bases at J, leaving 10 bases unmatched. Per germline, CDR1 MDHEN and CDR2 SYDVKM. The DNA for the CDR3 is TGTGCCAGCAGTTTCCCACCGGGACAGGGCCCTTACGAGCAGTACTTC. Amino acid sequence: CASSFPPGQGPYEQYF.